This paragraph covers one T cell receptor beta chain sequence. Its target is unknown. The data stem from a study of cytomegalovirus exposure and HLA in healthy donors. Broader study findings: As a later analysis showed, a missense DCLRE1C variant was linked to trimming of TCR beta V- and J-genes.

With 60 Vbeta and 13 Jbeta primers, the PCR was carried out. Sequenced by immunoSEQ multiplex PCR; TCRdb stores in-frame clones only, minus some. Recorded for this sample: 130,000 to 150,000 clones. The sample was PBMCs. The clonotype was recovered from a woman in her forties or fifties in good health and CMV-seronegative.

CDR3 amino acids: CASSLALRPSTGSYGYTF. CDR3 sequence (DNA): TGTGCCAGCAGCTTAGCGCTACGACCTAGTACCGGATCGTATGGCTACACCTTC. The chain uses TRBV7-9 and TRBJ1-2; D not certain. Per germline, CDR1 SEHNR and CDR2 FQNEAQ (reference sequence). Trimming removed 0 bases at V and 5 bases at J, with 22 bases between. This CDR3 is 18 amino acids long.